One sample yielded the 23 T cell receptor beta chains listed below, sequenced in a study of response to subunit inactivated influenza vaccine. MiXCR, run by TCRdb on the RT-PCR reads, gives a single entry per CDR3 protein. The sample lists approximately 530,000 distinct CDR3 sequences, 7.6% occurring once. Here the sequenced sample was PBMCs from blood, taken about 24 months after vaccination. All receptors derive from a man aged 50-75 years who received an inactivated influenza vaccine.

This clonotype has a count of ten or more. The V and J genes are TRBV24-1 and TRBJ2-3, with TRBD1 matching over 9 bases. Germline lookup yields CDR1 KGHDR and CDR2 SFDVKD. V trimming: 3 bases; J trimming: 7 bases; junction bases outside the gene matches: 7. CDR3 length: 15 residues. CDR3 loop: CATSDPGTGPNTQYF. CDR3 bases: TGTGCCACCAGTGATCCCGGGACAGGGCCAAATACGCAGTATTTT.

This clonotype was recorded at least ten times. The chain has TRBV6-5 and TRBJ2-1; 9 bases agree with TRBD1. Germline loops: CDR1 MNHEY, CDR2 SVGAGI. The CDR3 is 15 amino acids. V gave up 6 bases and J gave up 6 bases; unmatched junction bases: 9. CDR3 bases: TGTGCCAGCAGACGTGCTGGGACAGGGTTCAATGAGCAGTTCTTC. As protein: CASRRAGTGFNEQFF.

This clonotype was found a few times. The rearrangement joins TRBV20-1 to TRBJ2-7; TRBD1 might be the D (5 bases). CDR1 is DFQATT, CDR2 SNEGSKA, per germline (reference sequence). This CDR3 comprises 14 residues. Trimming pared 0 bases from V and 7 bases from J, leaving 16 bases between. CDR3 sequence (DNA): TGCAGTGCTAGAGATTCAGGTGGGCAGGGAGAGCAGTACTTC. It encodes CSARDSGGQGEQYF.

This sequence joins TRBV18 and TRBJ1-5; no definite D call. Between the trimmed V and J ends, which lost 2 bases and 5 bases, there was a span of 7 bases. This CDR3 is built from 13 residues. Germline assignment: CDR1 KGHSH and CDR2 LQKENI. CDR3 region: CASSPGSDQPQHF. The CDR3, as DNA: TGTGCCAGCTCACCAGGGAGTGATCAGCCCCAGCATTTT.

CDR3 in amino acids: CASSSTASGNTIYF. The CDR3 DNA reads TGTGCCAGCAGCTCGACAGCGTCTGGAAACACCATATATTTT. The V and J genes are TRBV7-9 and TRBJ1-3; a weak D match, TRBD1 (5 bases). The CDR3 consists of 14 residues. V lost 4 bases, J lost 1 base, and 8 bases lay in between. Germline CDR1 reads SEHNR; CDR2 reads FQNEAQ (reference sequence).

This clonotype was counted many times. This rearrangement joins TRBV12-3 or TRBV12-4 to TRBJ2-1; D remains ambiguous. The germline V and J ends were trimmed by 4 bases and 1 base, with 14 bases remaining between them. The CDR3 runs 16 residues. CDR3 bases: TGTGCCAGCAGTTCGGGCCCTTCAATTTCCTACAATGAGCAGTTCTTC. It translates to CASSSGPSISYNEQFF.

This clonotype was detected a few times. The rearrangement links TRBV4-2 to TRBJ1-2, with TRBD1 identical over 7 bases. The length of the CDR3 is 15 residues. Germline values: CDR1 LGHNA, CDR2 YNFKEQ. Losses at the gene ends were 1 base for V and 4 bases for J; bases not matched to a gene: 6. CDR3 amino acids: CASSQATGVGYGYTF. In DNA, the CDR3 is TGTGCCAGCAGCCAAGCCACAGGGGTTGGCTATGGCTACACCTTC.

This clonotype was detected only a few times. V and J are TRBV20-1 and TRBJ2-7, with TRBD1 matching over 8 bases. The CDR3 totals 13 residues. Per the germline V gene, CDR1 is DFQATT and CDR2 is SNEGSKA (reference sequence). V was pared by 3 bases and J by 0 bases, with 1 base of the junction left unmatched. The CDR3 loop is CSARTGDSYEQYF. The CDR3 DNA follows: TGCAGTGCTAGGACAGGGGACTCCTACGAGCAGTACTTC.

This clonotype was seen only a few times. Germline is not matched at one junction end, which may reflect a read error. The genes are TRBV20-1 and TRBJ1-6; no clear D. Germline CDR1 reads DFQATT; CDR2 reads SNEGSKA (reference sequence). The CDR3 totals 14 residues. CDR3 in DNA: TGCAGTGCTAGGTTCACCGCGGATAAATCACCCCTCCACTTT. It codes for CSARFTADKSPLHF.

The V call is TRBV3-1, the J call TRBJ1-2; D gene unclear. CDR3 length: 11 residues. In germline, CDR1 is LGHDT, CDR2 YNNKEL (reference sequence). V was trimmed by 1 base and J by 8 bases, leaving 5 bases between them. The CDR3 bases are TGTGCCAGCAGCCAAGCGGGCGGCTACACCTTC. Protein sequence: CASSQAGGYTF.

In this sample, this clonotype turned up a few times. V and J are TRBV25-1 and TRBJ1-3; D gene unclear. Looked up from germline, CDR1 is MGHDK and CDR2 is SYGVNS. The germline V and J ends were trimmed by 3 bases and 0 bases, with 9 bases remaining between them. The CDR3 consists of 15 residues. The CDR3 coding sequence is TGTGCCAGCAGTGACCCCCGAACCTCTGGAAACACCATATATTTT. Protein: CASSDPRTSGNTIYF.

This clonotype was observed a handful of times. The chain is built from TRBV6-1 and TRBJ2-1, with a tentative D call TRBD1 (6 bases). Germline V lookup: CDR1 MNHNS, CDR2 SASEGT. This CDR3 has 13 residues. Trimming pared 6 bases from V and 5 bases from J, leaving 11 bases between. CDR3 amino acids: CASRTGTNNEQFF. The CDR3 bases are TGTGCCAGCAGAACCGGGACAAACAATGAGCAGTTCTTC.

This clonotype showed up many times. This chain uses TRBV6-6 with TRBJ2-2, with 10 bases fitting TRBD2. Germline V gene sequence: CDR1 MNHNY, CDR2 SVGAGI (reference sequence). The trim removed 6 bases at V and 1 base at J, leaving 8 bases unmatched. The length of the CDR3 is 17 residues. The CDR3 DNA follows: TGTGCCAGCAGCTATAGCGGGGGGCCTGTGAACACCGGGGAGCTGTTTTTT. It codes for CASSYSGGPVNTGELFF.

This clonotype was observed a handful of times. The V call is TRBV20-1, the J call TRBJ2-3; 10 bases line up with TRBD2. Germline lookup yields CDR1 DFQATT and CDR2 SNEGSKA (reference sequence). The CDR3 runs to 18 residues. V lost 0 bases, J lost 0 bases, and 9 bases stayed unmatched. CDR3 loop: CSARDLYGLAESTDTQYF. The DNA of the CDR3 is TGCAGTGCTAGAGATCTGTATGGACTAGCGGAGAGCACAGATACGCAGTATTTT.

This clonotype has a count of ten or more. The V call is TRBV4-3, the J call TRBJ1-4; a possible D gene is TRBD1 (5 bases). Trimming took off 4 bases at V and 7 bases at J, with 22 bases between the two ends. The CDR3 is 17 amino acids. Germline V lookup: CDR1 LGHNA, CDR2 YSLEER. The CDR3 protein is CASSPGGPETAAEKLFF. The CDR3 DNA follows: TGCGCCAGCAGCCCCGGGGGACCGGAGACCGCAGCTGAAAAACTGTTTTTT.

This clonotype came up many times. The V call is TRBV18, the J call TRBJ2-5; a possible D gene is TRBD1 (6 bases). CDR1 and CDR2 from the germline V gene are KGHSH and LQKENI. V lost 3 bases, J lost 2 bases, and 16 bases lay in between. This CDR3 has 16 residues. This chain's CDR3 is CASSPIRGLSQETQYF. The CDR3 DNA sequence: TGTGCCAGCTCACCCATCAGGGGATTAAGTCAAGAGACCCAGTACTTC.

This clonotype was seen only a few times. The CDR3 DNA reads TGCAGTGCTAGCGGGACAGGCAATTCGGACACTGAAGCTTTCTTT. This translates into CSASGTGNSDTEAFF. The chain uses TRBV20-1 and TRBJ1-1, with TRBD1 matching 8 bases. The CDR3 is made up of 15 amino acids. V shed 3 bases, J shed 3 bases, and the junction held 9 bases outside the gene matches. CDR1 is DFQATT, CDR2 SNEGSKA, per germline (reference sequence).

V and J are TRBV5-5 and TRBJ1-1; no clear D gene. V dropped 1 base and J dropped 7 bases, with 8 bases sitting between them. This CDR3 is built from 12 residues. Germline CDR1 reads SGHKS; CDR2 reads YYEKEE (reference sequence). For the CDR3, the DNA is TGTGCCAGCAGCTTGTTAAAGGGTGAAGCTTTCTTT. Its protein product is CASSLLKGEAFF.

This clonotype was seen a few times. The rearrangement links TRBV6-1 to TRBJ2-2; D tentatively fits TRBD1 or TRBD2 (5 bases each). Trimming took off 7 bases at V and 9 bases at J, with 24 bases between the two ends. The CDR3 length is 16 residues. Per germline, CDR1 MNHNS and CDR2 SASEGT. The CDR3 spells CASTSPGQDSRRELFF. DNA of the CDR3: TGTGCCAGCACCTCTCCGGGGCAAGACTCGCGTCGGGAGCTGTTTTTT.

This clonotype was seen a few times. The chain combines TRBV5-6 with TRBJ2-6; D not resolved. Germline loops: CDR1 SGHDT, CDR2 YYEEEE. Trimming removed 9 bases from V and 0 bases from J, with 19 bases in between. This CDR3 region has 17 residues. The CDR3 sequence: CATKGPPDRSGANVLTF. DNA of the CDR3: TGTGCCACCAAGGGCCCACCGGACCGCTCTGGGGCCAACGTCCTGACTTTC.

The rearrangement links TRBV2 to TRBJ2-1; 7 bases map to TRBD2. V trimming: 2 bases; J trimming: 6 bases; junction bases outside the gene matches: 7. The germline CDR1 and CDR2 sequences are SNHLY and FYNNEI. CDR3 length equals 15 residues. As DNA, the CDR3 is TGTGCCAGCAGTGAACGGCGGGAGCTGGTCAATGAGCAGTTCTTC. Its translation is CASSERRELVNEQFF.

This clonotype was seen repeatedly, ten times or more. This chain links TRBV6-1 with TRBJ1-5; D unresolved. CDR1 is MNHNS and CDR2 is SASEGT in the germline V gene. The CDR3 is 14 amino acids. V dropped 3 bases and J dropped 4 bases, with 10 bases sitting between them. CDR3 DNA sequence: TGTGCCAGCAGTGAGCTAAGGCAGAATCAGCCCCAGCATTTT. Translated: CASSELRQNQPQHF.

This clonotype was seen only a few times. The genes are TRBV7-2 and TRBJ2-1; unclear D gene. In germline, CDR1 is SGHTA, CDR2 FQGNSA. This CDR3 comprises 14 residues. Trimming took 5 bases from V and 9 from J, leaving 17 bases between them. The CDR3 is CASSHDWLWAEQFF. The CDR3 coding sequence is TGTGCCAGCAGCCATGACTGGTTATGGGCTGAGCAGTTCTTC.